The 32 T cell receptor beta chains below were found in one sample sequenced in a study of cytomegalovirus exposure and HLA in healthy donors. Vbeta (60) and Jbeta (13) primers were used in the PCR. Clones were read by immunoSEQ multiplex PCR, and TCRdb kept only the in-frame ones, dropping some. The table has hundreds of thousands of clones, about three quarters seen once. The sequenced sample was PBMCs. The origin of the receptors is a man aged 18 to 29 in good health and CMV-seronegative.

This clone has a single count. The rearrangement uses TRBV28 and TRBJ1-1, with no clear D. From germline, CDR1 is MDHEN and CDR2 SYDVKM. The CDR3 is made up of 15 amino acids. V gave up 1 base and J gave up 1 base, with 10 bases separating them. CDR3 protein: CASSLYGRQNTEAFF. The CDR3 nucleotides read TGTGCCAGCAGTTTATATGGCAGGCAGAACACTGAAGCTTTCTTT.

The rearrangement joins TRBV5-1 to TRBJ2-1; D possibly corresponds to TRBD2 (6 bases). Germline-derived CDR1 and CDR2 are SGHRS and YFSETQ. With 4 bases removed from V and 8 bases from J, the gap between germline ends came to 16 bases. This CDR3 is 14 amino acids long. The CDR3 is CASSTGLLGHEQFF. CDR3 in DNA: TGCGCCAGCAGCACGGGACTCCTTGGCCATGAGCAGTTCTTC.

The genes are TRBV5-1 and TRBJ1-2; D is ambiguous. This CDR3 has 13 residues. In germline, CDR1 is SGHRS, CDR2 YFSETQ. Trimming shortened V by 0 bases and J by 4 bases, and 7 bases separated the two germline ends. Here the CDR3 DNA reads TGCGCCAGCAGCTTGGGCGATTCCTATGGCTACACCTTC. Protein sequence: CASSLGDSYGYTF.

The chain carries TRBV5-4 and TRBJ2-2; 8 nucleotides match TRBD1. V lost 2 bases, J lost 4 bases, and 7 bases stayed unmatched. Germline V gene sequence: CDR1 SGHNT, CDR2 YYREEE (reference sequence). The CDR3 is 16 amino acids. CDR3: CASSFTGTGFTGELFF. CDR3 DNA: TGTGCCAGCAGCTTCACCGGGACAGGCTTCACCGGGGAGCTGTTTTTT.

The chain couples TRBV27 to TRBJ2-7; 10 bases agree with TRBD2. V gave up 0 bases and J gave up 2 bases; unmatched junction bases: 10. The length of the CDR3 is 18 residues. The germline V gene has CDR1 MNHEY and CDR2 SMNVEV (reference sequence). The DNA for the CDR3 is TGTGCCAGCAGTTTATCGGCTAGCGGGAGCTTCAGTACCTACGAGCAGTACTTC. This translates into CASSLSASGSFSTYEQYF.

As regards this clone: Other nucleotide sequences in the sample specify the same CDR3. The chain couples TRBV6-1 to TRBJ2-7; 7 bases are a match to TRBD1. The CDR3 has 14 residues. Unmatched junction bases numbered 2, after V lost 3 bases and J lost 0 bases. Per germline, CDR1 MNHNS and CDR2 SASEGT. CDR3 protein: CASSEAGGSYEQYF. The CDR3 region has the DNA TGTGCCAGCAGTGAGGCAGGGGGCTCCTACGAGCAGTACTTC.

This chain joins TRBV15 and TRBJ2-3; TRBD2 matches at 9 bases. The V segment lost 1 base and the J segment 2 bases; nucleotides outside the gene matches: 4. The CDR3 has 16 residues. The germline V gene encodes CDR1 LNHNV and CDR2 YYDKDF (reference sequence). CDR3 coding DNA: TGTGCCACCAGCAGAGTTGCTAGCGGGACCACAGATACGCAGTATTTT. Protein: CATSRVASGTTDTQYF.

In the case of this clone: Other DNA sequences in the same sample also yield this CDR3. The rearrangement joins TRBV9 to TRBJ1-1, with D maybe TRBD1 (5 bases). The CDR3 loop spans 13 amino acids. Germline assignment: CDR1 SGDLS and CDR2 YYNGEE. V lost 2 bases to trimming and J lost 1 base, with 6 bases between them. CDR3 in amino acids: CASSVGRNTEAFF. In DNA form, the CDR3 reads TGTGCCAGCAGCGTGGGGCGGAACACTGAAGCTTTCTTT.

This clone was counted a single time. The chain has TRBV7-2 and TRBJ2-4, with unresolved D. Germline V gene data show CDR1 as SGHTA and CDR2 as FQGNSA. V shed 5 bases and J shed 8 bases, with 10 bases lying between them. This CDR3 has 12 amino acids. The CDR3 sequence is CASSPDKDIQYF. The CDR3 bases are TGTGCCAGCAGCCCAGACAAGGACATTCAGTACTTC.

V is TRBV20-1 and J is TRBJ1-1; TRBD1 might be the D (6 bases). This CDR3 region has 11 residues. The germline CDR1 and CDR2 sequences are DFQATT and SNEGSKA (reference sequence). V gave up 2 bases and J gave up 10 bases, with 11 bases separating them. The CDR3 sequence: CSARRGLGAFF. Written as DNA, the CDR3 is TGCAGTGCTAGAAGGGGGTTAGGAGCTTTCTTT.

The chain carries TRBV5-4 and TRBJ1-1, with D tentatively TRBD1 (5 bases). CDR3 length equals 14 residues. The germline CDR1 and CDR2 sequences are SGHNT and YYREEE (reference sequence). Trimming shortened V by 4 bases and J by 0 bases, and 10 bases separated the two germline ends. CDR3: CASSPDIVNTEAFF. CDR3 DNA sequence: TGTGCCAGCAGCCCGGACATCGTGAACACTGAAGCTTTCTTT.

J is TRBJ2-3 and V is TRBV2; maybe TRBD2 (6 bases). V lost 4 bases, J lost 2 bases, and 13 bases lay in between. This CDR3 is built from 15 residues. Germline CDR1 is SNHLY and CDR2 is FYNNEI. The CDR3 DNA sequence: TGTGCCAGCAGTGGTTTGGAGGGGAACACAGATACGCAGTATTTT. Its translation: CASSGLEGNTDTQYF.

Here the CDR3 reads CASSPQGGNQPQHF. In DNA form, the CDR3 reads TGTGCCAGTAGTCCACAGGGCGGCAATCAGCCCCAGCATTTT. J is TRBJ1-5 and V is TRBV19, with D maybe TRBD1 (6 bases). Trimming took 5 bases from V and 2 from J, leaving 10 bases between them. The CDR3 is 14 amino acids. The germline V gene has CDR1 LNHDA and CDR2 SQIVND (reference sequence).

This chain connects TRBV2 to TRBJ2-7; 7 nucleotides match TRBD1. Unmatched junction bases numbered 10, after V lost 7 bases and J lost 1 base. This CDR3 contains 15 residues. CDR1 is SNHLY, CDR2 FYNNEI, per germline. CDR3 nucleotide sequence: TGTGCCAGCACCGGGTCATGGACAGGATCCTACGAGCAGTACTTC. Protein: CASTGSWTGSYEQYF.

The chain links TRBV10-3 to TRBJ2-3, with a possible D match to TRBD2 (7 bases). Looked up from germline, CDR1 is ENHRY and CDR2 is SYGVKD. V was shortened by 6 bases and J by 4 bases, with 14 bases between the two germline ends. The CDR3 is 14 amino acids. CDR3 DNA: TGTGCCATCAGCGGACGGGGGGCCGCAGATACGCAGTATTTT. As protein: CAISGRGAADTQYF.

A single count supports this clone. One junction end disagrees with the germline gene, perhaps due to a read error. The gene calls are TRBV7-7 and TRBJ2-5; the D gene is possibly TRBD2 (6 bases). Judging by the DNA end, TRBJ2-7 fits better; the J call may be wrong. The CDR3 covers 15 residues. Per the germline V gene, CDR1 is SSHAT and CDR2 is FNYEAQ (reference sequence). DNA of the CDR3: TGTGCTAGCAGCTTAGGGACTGTTTCCGACTACGAGCAGTACTTC. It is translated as CASSLGTVSDYEQYF.

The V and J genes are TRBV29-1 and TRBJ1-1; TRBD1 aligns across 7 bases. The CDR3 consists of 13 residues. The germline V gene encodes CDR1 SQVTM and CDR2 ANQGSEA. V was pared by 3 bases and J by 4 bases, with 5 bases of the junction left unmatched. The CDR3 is CSVDFTGVTEAFF. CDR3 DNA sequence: TGCAGCGTTGACTTTACAGGGGTCACTGAAGCTTTCTTT.

CDR3 region: CATSNRAVGTDTQYF. The CDR3 nucleotides read TGTGCCACCAGCAACAGGGCAGTTGGCACAGATACGCAGTATTTT. The rearrangement joins TRBV15 to TRBJ2-3; tentatively, D is TRBD1 (6 bases). The germline V gene encodes CDR1 LNHNV and CDR2 YYDKDF (reference sequence). V shed 4 bases and J shed 1 base, with 12 bases lying between them. The CDR3 length is 15 residues.

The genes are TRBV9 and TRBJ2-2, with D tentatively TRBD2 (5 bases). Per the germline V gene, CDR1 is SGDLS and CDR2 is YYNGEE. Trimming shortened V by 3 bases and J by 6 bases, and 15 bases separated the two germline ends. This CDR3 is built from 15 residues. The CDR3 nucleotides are TGTGCCAGCAGCGATGGAAGAGGGCTCGCCGGGGAGCTGTTTTTT. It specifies CASSDGRGLAGELFF.

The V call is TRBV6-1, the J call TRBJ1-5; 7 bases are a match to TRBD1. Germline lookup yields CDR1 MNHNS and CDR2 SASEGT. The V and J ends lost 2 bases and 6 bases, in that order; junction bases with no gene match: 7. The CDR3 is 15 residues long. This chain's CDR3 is CASSEPLTGVQPQHF. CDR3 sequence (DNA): TGTGCCAGCAGTGAACCCCTAACAGGGGTTCAGCCCCAGCATTTT.

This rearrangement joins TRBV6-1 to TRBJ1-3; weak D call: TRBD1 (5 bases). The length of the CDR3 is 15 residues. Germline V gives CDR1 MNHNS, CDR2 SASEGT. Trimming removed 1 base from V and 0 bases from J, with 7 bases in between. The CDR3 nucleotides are TGTGCCAGCAGTGAAGGGGGGGGCTCTGGAAACACCATATATTTT. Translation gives CASSEGGGSGNTIYF.

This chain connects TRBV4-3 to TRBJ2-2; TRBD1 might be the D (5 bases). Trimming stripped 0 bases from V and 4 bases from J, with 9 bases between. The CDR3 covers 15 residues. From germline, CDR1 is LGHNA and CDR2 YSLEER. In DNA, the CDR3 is TGCGCCAGCAGCCAAGAGGCAGGGTCCACCGGGGAGCTGTTTTTT. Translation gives CASSQEAGSTGELFF.

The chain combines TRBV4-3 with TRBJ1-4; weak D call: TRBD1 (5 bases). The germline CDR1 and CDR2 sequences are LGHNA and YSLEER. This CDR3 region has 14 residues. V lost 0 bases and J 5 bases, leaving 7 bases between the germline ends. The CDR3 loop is CASSQDQGNEKLFF. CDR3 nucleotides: TGCGCCAGCAGCCAAGATCAGGGAAATGAAAAACTGTTTTTT.

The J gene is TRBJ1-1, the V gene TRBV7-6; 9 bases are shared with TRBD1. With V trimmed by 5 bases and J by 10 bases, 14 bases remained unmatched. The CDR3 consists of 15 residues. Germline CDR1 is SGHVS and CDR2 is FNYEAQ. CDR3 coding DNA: TGTGCCAGCAGCGAGGCGGGGACAGGGCATTCTCGAGCTTTCTTT. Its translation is CASSEAGTGHSRAFF.

CDR3 protein: CASSAPPGQGVGYTF. The CDR3 DNA reads TGTGCCAGCAGTGCCCCACCGGGACAGGGGGTTGGCTACACCTTC. The rearrangement uses TRBV7-2 and TRBJ1-2; 11 positions match TRBD1. Trimming cost V 6 bases and J 7 bases; bases outside gene matches: 10. The CDR3 loop spans 15 amino acids. Germline CDR1 is SGHTA and CDR2 is FQGNSA.

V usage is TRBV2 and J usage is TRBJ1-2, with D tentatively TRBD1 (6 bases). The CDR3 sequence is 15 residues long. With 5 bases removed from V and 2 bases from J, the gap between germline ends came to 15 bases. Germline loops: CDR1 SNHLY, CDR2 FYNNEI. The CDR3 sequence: CASSYGARGNYGYTF. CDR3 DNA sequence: TGTGCCAGCAGTTACGGGGCAAGGGGGAACTATGGCTACACCTTC. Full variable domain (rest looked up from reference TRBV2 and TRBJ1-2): EPEVTQTPSHQVTQMGQEVILRCVPISNHLYFYWYRQILGQKVEFLVSFYNNEISEKSEIFDDQFSVERPDGSNFTLKIRSTKLEDSAMYFCASSYGARGNYGYTFGSGTRLTVV.

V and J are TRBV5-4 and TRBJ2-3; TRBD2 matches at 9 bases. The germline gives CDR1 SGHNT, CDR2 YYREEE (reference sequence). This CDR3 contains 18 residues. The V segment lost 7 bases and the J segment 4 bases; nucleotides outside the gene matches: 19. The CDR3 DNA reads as TGTGCCAGCGCCGGCGTAGCGGGAGACGGTAGGGGCCCAGATACGCAGTATTTT. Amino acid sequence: CASAGVAGDGRGPDTQYF.

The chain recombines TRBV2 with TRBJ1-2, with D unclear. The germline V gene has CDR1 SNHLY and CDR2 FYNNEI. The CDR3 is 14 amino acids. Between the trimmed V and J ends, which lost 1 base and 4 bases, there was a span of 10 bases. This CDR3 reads CASSEETAGYGYTF. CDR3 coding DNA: TGTGCCAGCAGTGAAGAGACCGCGGGCTATGGCTACACCTTC.

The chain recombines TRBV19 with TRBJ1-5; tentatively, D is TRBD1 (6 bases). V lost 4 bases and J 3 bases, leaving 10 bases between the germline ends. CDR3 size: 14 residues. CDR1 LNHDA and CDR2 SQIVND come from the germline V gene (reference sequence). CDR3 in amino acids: CASSRGQPNQPQHF. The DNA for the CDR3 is TGTGCCAGTAGTAGAGGACAGCCCAATCAGCCCCAGCATTTT. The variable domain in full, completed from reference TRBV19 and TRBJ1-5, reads DGGITQSPKYLFRKEGQNVTLSCEQNLNHDAMYWYRQDPGQGLRLIYYSQIVNDFQKGDIAEGYSVSREKKESFPLTVTSAQKNPTAFYLCASSRGQPNQPQHFGDGTRLSIL.

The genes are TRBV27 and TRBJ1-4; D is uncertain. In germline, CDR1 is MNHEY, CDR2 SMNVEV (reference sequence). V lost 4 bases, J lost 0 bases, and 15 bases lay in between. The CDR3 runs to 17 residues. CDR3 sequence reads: CASSSHSEGATNEKLFF. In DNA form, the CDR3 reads TGTGCCAGCAGTTCACACTCGGAGGGTGCAACTAATGAAAAACTGTTTTTT.

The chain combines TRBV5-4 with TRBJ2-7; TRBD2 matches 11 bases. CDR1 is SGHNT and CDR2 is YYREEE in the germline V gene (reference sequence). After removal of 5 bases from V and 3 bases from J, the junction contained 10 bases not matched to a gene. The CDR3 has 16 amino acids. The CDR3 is CASRMGLAGGGYEQYF. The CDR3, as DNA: TGTGCCAGCAGGATGGGGCTAGCGGGAGGAGGCTACGAGCAGTACTTC.

CDR3 sequence: CASSQDIHDRGGTDTQYF. The DNA of the CDR3 is TGTGCCAGCAGCCAAGATATTCACGACAGGGGTGGCACAGATACGCAGTATTTT. The chain links TRBV4-2 to TRBJ2-3; 8 bases line up with TRBD1. Losses at the gene ends were 0 bases for V and 1 base for J; bases not matched to a gene: 9. Germline CDR1 reads LGHNA; CDR2 reads YNFKEQ. There are 18 residues in the CDR3.